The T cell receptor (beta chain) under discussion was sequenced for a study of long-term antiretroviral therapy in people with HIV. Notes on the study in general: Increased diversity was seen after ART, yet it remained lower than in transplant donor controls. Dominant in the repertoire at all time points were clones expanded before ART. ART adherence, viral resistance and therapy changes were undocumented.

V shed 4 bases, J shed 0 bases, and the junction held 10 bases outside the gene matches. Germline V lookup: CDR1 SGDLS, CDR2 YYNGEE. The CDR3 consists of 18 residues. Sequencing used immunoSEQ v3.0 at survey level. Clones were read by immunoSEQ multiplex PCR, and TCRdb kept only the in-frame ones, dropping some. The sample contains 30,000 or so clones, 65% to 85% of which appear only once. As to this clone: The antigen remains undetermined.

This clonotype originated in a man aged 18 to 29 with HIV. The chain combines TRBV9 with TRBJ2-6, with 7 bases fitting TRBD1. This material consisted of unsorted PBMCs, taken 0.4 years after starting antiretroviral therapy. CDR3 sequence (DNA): TGTGCCAGCAGCACAAGCCGGGACAGCCCCTCTGGGGCCAACGTCCTGACTTTC. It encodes CASSTSRDSPSGANVLTF. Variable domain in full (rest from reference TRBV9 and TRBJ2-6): DSGVTQTPKHLITATGQRVTLRCSPRSGDLSVYWYQQSLDQGLQFLIQYYNGEERAKGNILERFSAQQFPDLHSELNLSSLELGDSALYFCASSTSRDSPSGANVLTFGAGSRLTVL.